These 28 T cell receptor beta chains were sequenced from one sample in a study of T-cell memory formation after mild COVID-19. MiXCR was run by TCRdb on the 5' RACE reads, yielding one entry per CDR3 protein. The data contain 250,000 to 300,000 distinct CDR3 sequences, 15% to 20% of them singletons. Sequenced input: PBMCs or a T cell subset sorted from them (not recorded which). These receptors came from a man between 18 and 35 years old who had mild COVID-19 (a few samples of this study predate the infection). Cell type and time point are not known.

The chain joins TRBV12-3 or TRBV12-4 to TRBJ2-7; either TRBD1 or TRBD2 may fit D (5 bases each). CDR3 length equals 16 residues. V was cut by 5 bases and J by 0 bases, with 17 bases left in between. CDR3 bases: TGTGCCAGCAGTCCCCACTCGTCCGGGGCCTCCTACGAGCAGTACTTC. Amino acid sequence: CASSPHSSGASYEQYF.

This chain links TRBV6-5 with TRBJ2-3, with 10 bases matching TRBD2. V lost 2 bases to trimming and J lost 4 bases; unmatched junction nucleotides: 6. Germline V CDR1 and CDR2: MNHEY, SVGAGI. This CDR3 comprises 16 residues. The CDR3 DNA reads TGTGCCAGCAGTTACGAGGCTAGCGGGGGTTCAGATACGCAGTATTTT. This translates into CASSYEASGGSDTQYF.

In its sample, this clonotype was seen a few times. The chain uses TRBV6-5 and TRBJ2-7; D is perhaps TRBD1 or TRBD2 (5 bases each). This CDR3 has 13 residues. V was pared by 2 bases and J by 4 bases, with 9 bases between. Germline CDR1 reads MNHEY; CDR2 reads SVGAGI. CDR3 region: CASSYRGGYEQYV. DNA for the CDR3: TGTGCCAGCAGTTACCGGGGCGGTTACGAGCAGTACGTC.

In this sample, this clonotype turned up a few times. CDR3 sequence reads: CASSLALASGGETQYF. CDR3 nucleotide sequence: TGCGCCAGCAGCTTGGCCCTGGCTAGCGGGGGCGAGACCCAGTACTTC. The rearrangement uses TRBV5-1 and TRBJ2-5, with 10 bases identical to TRBD2. This CDR3 has 16 amino acids. The germline gives CDR1 SGHRS, CDR2 YFSETQ. V shed 0 bases, J shed 5 bases, and the junction held 7 bases outside the gene matches.

The chain combines TRBV21-1 with TRBJ1-5; the table's D call, TRBD1, has no DNA check behind it. TRBV21-1 is a pseudogene locus. This CDR3 spans 19 amino acids. This CDR3 is CASSKAGQGAEGDNQPQHF. The CDR3 DNA follows: TGTGCCAGCAGCAAAGCAGGGCAGGGGGCCGAGGGGGACAATCAGCCCCAGCATTTT.

This clonotype was counted only a few times. CDR3 sequence (DNA): TGTGCCAGCAGCCAGGAGGGCGAGGGGGCCCGCTATGGCTACACCTTC. Protein product: CASSQEGEGARYGYTF. The chain couples TRBV3-1 to TRBJ1-2; 7 nucleotides line up with TRBD1. Germline V gene lookup returns CDR1 LGHDT and CDR2 YNNKEL (reference sequence). The trim removed 3 bases at V and 4 bases at J, leaving 11 bases unmatched. The CDR3 is 16 amino acids.

In regard to this clonotype: A much bigger clone sits one base away, suggesting this may be a read error. The V call is TRBV4-3, the J call TRBJ2-6, with 8 bases that match TRBD2. The CDR3 has 18 residues. CDR1 is LGHNA and CDR2 is YSLEER in the germline V gene. In nucleotides, the CDR3 is TGCGCCAGAAGCCAAGAGAGGATGCGGGGGGCTGGGGCCAACGTCCTGACTTTC. Its protein product is CARSQERMRGAGANVLTF.

CDR3 protein: CAISGGQRRSTDTQYF. CDR3 sequence (DNA): TGTGCCATCAGTGGAGGGCAGCGACGAAGCACAGATACGCAGTATTTT. The chain combines TRBV10-3 with TRBJ2-3; weak D call: TRBD2 (5 bases). The CDR3 covers 16 residues. V lost 4 bases and J 0 bases, leaving 14 bases between the germline ends. Germline V gives CDR1 ENHRY, CDR2 SYGVKD.

V gene TRBV5-1 combines with J gene TRBJ2-5, with TRBD1 as a possible D gene (6 bases). Trimming removed 5 bases at V and 1 base at J, with 21 bases between. Germline-derived CDR1 and CDR2 are SGHRS and YFSETQ. CDR3 length: 17 residues. CDR3 in amino acids: CASSSPPQDRAQETQYF. The CDR3 DNA reads as TGCGCCAGCAGTTCTCCCCCCCAGGACAGAGCCCAAGAGACCCAGTACTTC.

This clonotype has a handful of counts. The chain combines TRBV5-1 with TRBJ1-5, with D uncertain. V was cut by 6 bases and J by 3 bases, with 19 bases left in between. CDR1 and CDR2 (germline): SGHRS, YFSETQ. The CDR3 contains 16 residues. CDR3 amino acids: CASTRVTRVANQPQHF. Written as DNA, the CDR3 is TGCGCCAGCACCCGGGTAACGCGGGTGGCCAATCAGCCCCAGCATTTT.

This clonotype has just a few counts. J is TRBJ2-3 and V is TRBV7-2; D gene ambiguous. The CDR3 has 15 residues. The germline gives CDR1 SGHTA, CDR2 FQGNSA. Trimming stripped 4 bases from V and 4 bases from J, with 15 bases between. The CDR3 DNA sequence: TGTGCCAGCAGCTCACACTCCTCGACCGCAGATACGCAGTATTTT. Its translation: CASSSHSSTADTQYF.

The chain uses TRBV7-3 and TRBJ2-1; 11 bases line up with TRBD2. V shed 1 base and J 7 bases; nucleotides not matched to a gene: 15. Germline values: CDR1 SGHTA, CDR2 FQGTGA. This CDR3 comprises 19 residues. CDR3 region: CASSLSLSGGAISLNEQFF. The CDR3 DNA reads TGTGCCAGCAGCTTAAGTCTTAGCGGGGGGGCCATTTCGTTGAATGAGCAGTTCTTC.

In DNA form, the CDR3 reads TGTGCCAGCGTCCCGAGCGGGGGGGGAGATACGCAGTATTTT. The encoded protein is CASVPSGGGDTQYF. J is TRBJ2-3 and V is TRBV6-5; 10 bases are a match to TRBD2. There are 14 residues in the CDR3. V was clipped by 8 bases and J by 5 bases; unmatched bases: 7. Looked up from germline, CDR1 is MNHEY and CDR2 is SVGAGI.

There are a few counts of this clonotype. V gene TRBV4-1 combines with J gene TRBJ1-5; D possibly corresponds to TRBD1 (6 bases). V lost 3 bases and J lost 5, with 14 bases in between. CDR1 and CDR2 (germline): MGHRA, YSYEKL. The CDR3 is 15 residues long. DNA of the CDR3: TGCGCCAGCAGCCAGTCGGAAGGGGGGGATCAGCCCCAGCATTTT. The encoded protein is CASSQSEGGDQPQHF.

The chain employs TRBV12-3 or TRBV12-4 and TRBJ2-3, with a possible D match to TRBD1 (5 bases). The CDR3 covers 14 residues. Trimming removed 3 bases at V and 5 bases at J, with 12 bases between. As DNA, the CDR3 is TGTGCCAGCAGTTTCCAAGGGGCTGGAGATACGCAGTATTTT. It encodes CASSFQGAGDTQYF.

Ten or more counts support this clonotype. The chain links TRBV12-3 or TRBV12-4 to TRBJ2-1; maybe TRBD2 (6 bases). Between the trimmed V and J ends, which lost 2 bases and 4 bases, there was a span of 12 bases. The length of the CDR3 is 15 residues. The CDR3 spells CASSLLGGPYNEQFF. The CDR3 nucleotides are TGTGCCAGCAGTTTACTCGGGGGTCCTTACAATGAGCAGTTCTTC.

This clonotype was detected a few times. The chain carries TRBV10-3 and TRBJ2-3, with D uncertain. Trimming shortened V by 2 bases and J by 0 bases, and 9 bases separated the two germline ends. The CDR3 runs 15 residues. CDR1 ENHRY and CDR2 SYGVKD come from the germline V gene. The DNA for the CDR3 is TGTGCCATCAGTGAGGCCCGGATTAGCACAGATACGCAGTATTTT. Translation: CAISEARISTDTQYF.

The rearrangement links TRBV5-1 to TRBJ2-7; D assignment may be TRBD1 or TRBD2 (5 bases each). This CDR3 has 14 amino acids. Germline V gene lookup returns CDR1 SGHRS and CDR2 YFSETQ. V was pared by 5 bases and J by 2 bases, with 14 bases between. The CDR3 region is CASRRGDFPYEQYF. In DNA, the CDR3 is TGCGCCAGCAGGAGGGGTGATTTCCCCTACGAGCAGTACTTC.

This clonotype was seen only a few times. J is TRBJ2-3 and V is TRBV11-2, with D perhaps assigned TRBD1 or TRBD2 (5 bases each). Trimming pared 3 bases from V and 1 base from J, leaving 11 bases between. The CDR3 is made up of 15 amino acids. CDR1 is SGHAT and CDR2 is FQNNGV in the germline V gene. The CDR3 loop is CASSFIRGRTDTQYF. As DNA, the CDR3 is TGTGCCAGCAGCTTCATACGGGGCCGCACAGATACGCAGTATTTT. Looking up the rest from reference TRBV11-2 and TRBJ2-3 gives the full variable domain: EAGVAQSPRYKIIEKRQSVAFWCNPISGHATLYWYQQILGQGPKLLIQFQNNGVVDDSQLPKDRFSAERLKGVDSTLKIQPAKLEDSAVYLCASSFIRGRTDTQYFGPGTRLTVL.

CDR3 residues: CASSYSQAVSYNEQFF. CDR3 DNA sequence: TGTGCCAGCAGTTATTCTCAGGCGGTCTCCTACAATGAGCAGTTCTTC. The rearrangement joins TRBV6-5 to TRBJ2-1; no firm D call. This CDR3 region has 16 residues. Germline CDR1 MNHEY, CDR2 SVGAGI. V was clipped by 3 bases and J by 0 bases, with 12 bases between them.

In its sample, this clonotype was seen a few times. The gene calls are TRBV6-5 and TRBJ2-7; D tentatively reads TRBD1 or TRBD2 (5 bases each). The V end lost 3 bases, the J end lost 5 bases, and 8 bases lay between the germline ends. Germline CDR1 and CDR2: MNHEY and SVGAGI. The CDR3 has 12 amino acids. The CDR3 DNA follows: TGTGCCAGCAGTTATGGGGGAAACGAGCAGTACTTC. It is translated as CASSYGGNEQYF.

This clonotype was detected ten times or more. The chain links TRBV19 to TRBJ1-2; no definite D call. There are 15 residues in the CDR3. Germline CDR1 LNHDA, CDR2 SQIVND (reference sequence). Trimming removed 5 bases at V and 0 bases at J, with 13 bases between. CDR3 DNA sequence: TGTGCCAGTAGTCCGATGGACGGGGCTAACTATGGCTACACCTTC. Protein sequence: CASSPMDGANYGYTF. Drawing the rest from reference TRBV19 and TRBJ1-2, the complete variable domain is DGGITQSPKYLFRKEGQNVTLSCEQNLNHDAMYWYRQDPGQGLRLIYYSQIVNDFQKGDIAEGYSVSREKKESFPLTVTSAQKNPTAFYLCASSPMDGANYGYTFGSGTRLTVV.

The chain carries TRBV7-9 and TRBJ1-1; D remains ambiguous. Trimming shortened V by 8 bases and J by 5 bases, and 15 bases separated the two germline ends. This CDR3 contains 13 residues. In germline, CDR1 is SEHNR, CDR2 FQNEAQ (reference sequence). CDR3 loop: CASCELGNTEAFF. Written as DNA, the CDR3 is TGTGCCAGCTGCGAATTAGGGAATACTGAAGCTTTCTTT.

This clonotype was detected a few times. The gene calls are TRBV5-6 and TRBJ2-1, with 8 bases lining up with TRBD2. V dropped 1 base and J dropped 0; count of bases not matched to a gene: 6. This CDR3 has 17 amino acids. The germline V gene encodes CDR1 SGHDT and CDR2 YYEEEE. The CDR3: CASSLFSGASSYNEQFF. CDR3 coding DNA: TGTGCCAGCAGCTTGTTTAGCGGGGCCAGCTCCTACAATGAGCAGTTCTTC. Full variable domain (rest looked up from reference TRBV5-6 and TRBJ2-1): DAGVTQSPTHLIKTRGQQVTLRCSPKSGHDTVSWYQQALGQGPQFIFQYYEEEERQRGNFPDRFSGHQFPNYSSELNVNALLLGDSALYLCASSLFSGASSYNEQFFGPGTRLTVL.

This clonotype was detected a few times. This rearrangement joins TRBV7-6 to TRBJ2-3; 7 bases agree with TRBD1. The germline V gene encodes CDR1 SGHVS and CDR2 FNYEAQ. With V trimmed by 5 bases and J by 5 bases, 10 bases remained unmatched. The CDR3 runs 15 residues. As DNA, the CDR3 is TGTGCCAGCAGCCTAGATACAGGGGCTGGAGATACGCAGTATTTT. Its protein product is CASSLDTGAGDTQYF.

This clonotype was detected only a few times. This chain connects TRBV4-2 to TRBJ1-1; D is ambiguous. Germline V gene data show CDR1 as LGHNA and CDR2 as YNFKEQ. The V end was cut by 3 bases, the J end by 5 bases, with 19 bases between. The CDR3 runs to 16 residues. The DNA of the CDR3 is TGTGCCAGCAGCCACTCCGACCGGGCATCGGGGACTGAAGCTTTCTTT. Its translation is CASSHSDRASGTEAFF.

This chain joins TRBV6-2 or TRBV6-3 and TRBJ1-5; D not certain. V lost 0 bases to trimming and J lost 1 base, with 22 bases between them. Germline V gives CDR1 MNHEY, CDR2 SVGEGT. This CDR3 has 20 residues. The DNA for the CDR3 is TGTGCCAGCAGTTACTCGACTGGTAGAGACGGGCGGACGAGCAATCAGCCCCAGCATTTT. It specifies CASSYSTGRDGRTSNQPQHF.

This chain connects TRBV6-6 to TRBJ2-7, with a possible D match to TRBD2 (7 bases). CDR3 length equals 15 residues. Germline lookup yields CDR1 MNHNY and CDR2 SVGAGI (reference sequence). V dropped 6 bases and J dropped 5 bases, with 20 bases sitting between them. The CDR3 here is CASSNTRGAPHEQYF. The CDR3 DNA reads as TGTGCCAGCAGCAACACTCGGGGGGCGCCCCACGAGCAGTACTTC.